This T cell receptor beta chain was sequenced for a study of response to subunit inactivated influenza vaccine. Via MiXCR, TCRdb re-called the RT-PCR reads, giving one row per CDR3 protein. The sample lists around 600,000 distinct CDR3 sequences; approximately 10% were seen once. The CDR3 runs 14 residues. CDR1 is DFQATT, CDR2 SNEGSKA, per germline (reference sequence). There are a few counts of this clonotype. An end of the junction differs from the germline gene, which may be a read error. This sample was shared with a second study, whose subject was T cells expressing NK-cell markers. From that paper: Production of TCR beta cDNA relied on 5'RACE template switching with UMIs. The authors derived TCR beta repertoires from sorted CD3+CD56+NKG2C+, CD3+CD56+NKG2C- and CD3+CD56-NKG2C+ T cells. The authors restricted sorting to alpha-beta TCR T cells with an anti-gamma-delta TCR antibody in several experiments.

The chain couples TRBV20-1 to TRBJ2-3; TRBD1 matches 9 bases. The sequencing used PBMCs from blood, collected on the day of vaccination. The receptor was isolated from a man between 45 and 60 years old who received an inactivated influenza vaccine. The CDR3 spells CRAMGQGNQDTQYF. In DNA form, the CDR3 reads TGCAGAGCTATGGGACAGGGTAACCAAGATACGCAGTATTTT.